This paragraph reports one TCR beta chain. Its cognate antigen is unknown. The sample comes from a study of T cell responses to AZD1222 COVID-19 vaccine. Whole-study findings and limits: Reports say nearly half of spike-specific TCRs go after unmutated variant regions.

Clones were sequenced by immunoSEQ multiplex PCR, and TCRdb holds only the in-frame ones, with some missing. The sample includes about 17,000 clones, 65% to 80% seen only once; the top ten take approximately 15%. V was shortened by 0 bases and J by 0 bases, with 8 bases between the two germline ends. The germline V gene encodes CDR1 LGHDT and CDR2 YNNKEL (reference sequence). The CDR3 extends over 15 amino acids. V gene TRBV3-1 (or the pseudogene TRBV3-2) combines with J gene TRBJ1-2; D call uncertain. Source: peripheral blood, taken 28 days after the second AZD1222 dose. This TCR was sampled from an adult who received the AZD1222 COVID-19 vaccine. CDR3 sequence: CASSQEAYANYGYTF. The CDR3 region has the DNA TGTGCCAGCAGCCAAGAGGCCTACGCTAACTATGGCTACACCTTC.